This T cell receptor beta chain was captured by sequencing in a study of T-cell reconstitution after alpha-beta-depleted transplantation in children. Unique molecular identifiers featured in how the TCRbeta library was prepared. MiXCR, applied by TCRdb to the PCR reads, yields one record per CDR3 protein. This sample has fewer than 400,000 distinct CDR3 sequences, with about a fifth found just once. This clonotype was recorded a few times. The specimen comprised PBMCs from the stem cell graft donor, sampled from the stem cell graft. This receptor was taken from a human donor who donated a stem cell graft to a child with acute myeloid leukemia.

The CDR3 sequence: CASSHRDSGPGLAGGPVFF. The CDR3 coding sequence is TGTGCCAGCAGTCACCGGGACAGCGGTCCGGGACTAGCGGGAGGGCCGGTTTTCTTC. The gene calls are TRBV28 and TRBJ2-1; 16 nucleotides agree with TRBD2. The CDR3 consists of 19 residues. Germline loops: CDR1 MDHEN, CDR2 SYDVKM. The junction had 23 bases not matched to a gene; V was cut back by 5 bases and J by 16 bases.